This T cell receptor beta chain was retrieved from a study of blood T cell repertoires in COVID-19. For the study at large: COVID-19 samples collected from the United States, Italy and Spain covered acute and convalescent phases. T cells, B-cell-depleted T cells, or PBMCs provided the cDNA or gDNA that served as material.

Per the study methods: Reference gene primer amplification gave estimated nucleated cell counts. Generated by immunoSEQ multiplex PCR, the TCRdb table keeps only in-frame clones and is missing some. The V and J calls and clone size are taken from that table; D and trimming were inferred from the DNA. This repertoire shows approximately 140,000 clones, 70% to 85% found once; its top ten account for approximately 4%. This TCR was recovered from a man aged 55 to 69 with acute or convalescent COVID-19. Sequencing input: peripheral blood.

The CDR3 coding sequence is TGTGCCAGCAGCAAAGGCGGGGGGGACACCGGGGAGCTGTTTTTT. This sequence encodes CASSKGGGDTGELFF. The chain links TRBV21-1 to TRBJ2-2; the D segment call TRBD2 is taken from the table without a DNA check. TRBV21-1 is noted as a pseudogene. The CDR3 covers 15 residues.